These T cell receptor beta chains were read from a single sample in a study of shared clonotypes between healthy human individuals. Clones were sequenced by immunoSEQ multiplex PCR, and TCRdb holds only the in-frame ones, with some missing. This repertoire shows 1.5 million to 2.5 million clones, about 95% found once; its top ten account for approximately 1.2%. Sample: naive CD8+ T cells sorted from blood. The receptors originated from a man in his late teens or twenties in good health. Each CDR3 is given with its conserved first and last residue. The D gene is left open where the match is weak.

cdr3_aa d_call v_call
CASSYSHRGSYEQYF TRBD1 TRBV7-9
CASSSRLDLSYNEQFF . TRBV5-6
CASSTGLAGVGDTQYF TRBD2 TRBV5-4
CASSLLGSGNEQFF . TRBV7-9
CSVDFLPAGINEQFF . TRBV29-1
CASNQLAGGGTDTQYF TRBD2 TRBV16
CASSDLSGDETQYF TRBD2 TRBV2
CAIGTGELFF . TRBV15
CASSEGQNYGYTF . TRBV25-1
CASSYEGDTEAFF . TRBV6-5
CASSSPPDRISGANVLTF . TRBV5-8
CASSLAFEQGTGTEAFF TRBD1 TRBV7-6
CASSQDRTREETQYF . TRBV4-1
CAISELLGPSNQPQHF . TRBV10-3
CASSDKASATNEKLFF . TRBV9
CASSFAGLSGNTIYF . TRBV28
CASSLTGGGTEAFF TRBD1 TRBV7-6
CASSLLGTAYEQYF TRBD1 TRBV28
CASSVGLGELFF . TRBV9
CASSPRTGGVKGEAFF TRBD1 TRBV9
CASSGGSLLAGDNEQFF TRBD2 TRBV5-6
CASSYGSTYEQYF . TRBV6-6
CASSRGQRVPNEKLFF TRBD1 TRBV27
CASSLSRGVGRSPLHF . TRBV27
CSVDATGGTRYQETQYF TRBD2 TRBV29-1
CASSFGVDSNYGYTF . TRBV27
CASSPTQSGYGYTF . TRBV7-9
CASSPSSGTVNTEAFF . TRBV27